Sequencing of this TCR beta chain was carried out in a study of a mutant IDH1 vaccine in newly diagnosed glioma. Study details: Treated individuals were approximately 62% male and approximately 38% female, averaging roughly 44 years of age.

The V segment lost 0 bases and the J segment 7 bases; nucleotides outside the gene matches: 11. Germline V gene lookup returns CDR1 SGDLS and CDR2 YYNGEE. CDR3 length: 17 amino acids. Produced via immunoSEQ multiplex PCR; TCRdb's table is partial and in-frame only. The table shows 45,000 or so clones, with around 89% occurring only once. Concerning this clone: The target antigen is unknown.

Documented time point: week 35, safety follow-up. The content of each vaccine dose was 300 ug of mutant IDH1 20-mer peptide, and topical imiquimod accompanied it. This TCR was sampled from a middle-aged woman with glioma. The gene calls are TRBV9 and TRBJ2-2; TRBD1 matches at 8 bases. The input for sequencing was PBMCs, taken from a glioma patient whose treatment included an IDH1 peptide vaccine. CDR3 in amino acids: CASSVVGQGAQNGELFF. The CDR3 nucleotides are TGTGCCAGCAGCGTAGTCGGGCAGGGGGCCCAGAACGGGGAGCTGTTTTTT.